This TCR beta chain was identified in a study of blood T cell repertoires in COVID-19 (dated by TCRdb to the early 2020s). About the study as a whole: Collaborator samples came from the United States, Italy and Spain and covered acute and convalescent phases of COVID-19. The material from the prospective study consisted of cDNA or gDNA derived from T cells, B-cell-depleted T cells, or PBMCs. Deeply sampled blood TCRbeta repertoires from subjects exposed to, actively infected with, or recovered from COVID-19 were included in the dataset. The repertoires were released in a freely available public database intended as a resource for research on the immune response to SARS-CoV-2. The samples were drawn from two sources: the first 160 participants of the ongoing ImmuneRACE study, and 1,200 or so subjects contributed by 6 global collaborators. A de-identified subject ID, COVID-19 status, age in years and sex were almost always included in the sample metadata. HLA class I and class II types, where available, came from metadata supplied by the sample provider rather than from assay-based typing.

TCRbeta CDR3 regions were amplified from genomic DNA using the immunoSEQ Assay, a bias-controlled multiplex PCR. The original pipeline was this. Within the assay, amplification of reference gene primers was used to estimate how many nucleated cells each sample contained. To quantify the absolute abundance of each unique TCRbeta CDR3 rearrangement, sequence reads were collapsed and filtered. Productive Simpson clonality was computed per sample as the square root of Simpson's diversity index over productive rearrangements. TCRdb provides this immuneACCESS table in a form limited to in-frame rearrangements. Some clones are lacking; in checked studies, under half of them reflect an unresolved V gene, and why the rest are absent is not known. V, J and clone size reflect that table, while D and trimming were determined from the DNA. The sample data list approximately 150,000 clones, and about 88% of these were observed just once. The ten largest clones take up approximately 2.5% of the sample.

The full study reports these points: Clinical and demographic metadata were provided uncurated, with the amount varying by source and participant.

Concerning this clone: Its antigen remains undetermined. No base-level quality is on record; no much larger clone is a single base apart.

The germline V gene provides CDR1 MNHEY and CDR2 SVGEGT. V lost 3 bases and J lost 7 bases; the stretch between them is 9 bases long. From the cysteine up to the phenylalanine, the CDR3 has a length of 12 residues. Only the CDR3 DNA stays, 36 bases, in frame from base 1. At one collaborating source in Seattle, patients were enrolled during active infection and were followed longitudinally through the course of disease. The collaborating institutions used their own protocols to collect whole blood in K2EDTA tubes. Collaborator samples were shipped for TCRbeta analysis as frozen whole blood, isolated PBMCs, or DNA extracted from either sample type.

This clonotype was sampled from a human donor with COVID-19, enrolled during active disease. The donor label of this sample is uncertain. Sequencing was carried out using peripheral blood. The chain joins TRBV6-2 or TRBV6-3 to TRBJ1-1; the D gene is not confidently resolved. The bases read TGTGCCAGCAGTTATGGAGGCGGTGAAGCTTTCTTT. Its protein reads: CASSYGGGEAFF.